This passage covers 24 T cell receptor beta chains from one sample sequenced in a study of vaccination and CD4 T cells after COVID-19. The antigens these receptors bind are not known. The assay that was used to sequence DNA from cultured CD4+ T cells was the Oncomine TCR Beta short-read assay. In TCRdb, the PCR reads were re-called with MiXCR into one record per CDR3 protein. Of about 14,000 distinct CDR3 sequences in the sample, about 25% were seen once. The treatment here: roughly 10-day PBMC culture with coronavirus spike peptide pools or control peptides (ViraFEST assay). The sequenced sample consisted of cultured CD4+ T cells from blood. The receptors were sampled from a human donor with COVID-19.

This clonotype was recorded once. V and J are TRBV19 and TRBJ1-5; no clear D gene. Trimming cost V 6 bases and J 0 bases, with 15 bases left between them. The CDR3 totals 16 residues. Germline V CDR1 and CDR2: LNHDA, SQIVND (reference sequence). CDR3 residues: CASSDGRKYSNQPQHF. The DNA for the CDR3 is TGTGCCAGTAGCGATGGCAGGAAGTATAGCAATCAGCCCCAGCATTTT.

This clonotype was recorded a few times. V usage is TRBV7-9 and J usage is TRBJ2-3; D is ambiguous. The CDR3 has 14 amino acids. Per the germline V gene, CDR1 is SEHNR and CDR2 is FQNEAQ (reference sequence). Trimming pared 10 bases from V and 3 bases from J, leaving 17 bases between. The chain's CDR3 is CATSSVGSTDTQYF. The CDR3 DNA sequence: TGTGCCACCAGTAGTGTGGGGTCTACAGATACGCAGTATTTT. The variable domain in full, completed from reference TRBV7-9 and TRBJ2-3, reads DTGVSQNPRHKITKRGQNVTFRCDPISEHNRLYWYRQTLGQGPEFLTYFQNEAQLEKSRLLSDRFSAERPKGSFSTLEIQRTEQGDSAMYLCATSSVGSTDTQYFGPGTRLTVL.

The genes are TRBV24-1 and TRBJ2-1, with D possibly TRBD2 on 7 matching bases. Germline CDR1 and CDR2: KGHDR and SFDVKD. The CDR3 sequence is 18 residues long. Trimming pared 5 bases from V and 3 bases from J, leaving 22 bases between. The CDR3 here is CATSVPSIGGGFYNEQFF. CDR3 DNA sequence: TGTGCCACCAGTGTTCCTTCAATAGGGGGGGGGTTCTACAATGAGCAGTTCTTC.

J is TRBJ2-5 and V is TRBV18; TRBD2 agrees at 11 bases. Germline CDR1 is KGHSH and CDR2 is LQKENI. Unmatched junction bases numbered 13, after V lost 3 bases and J lost 4 bases. The CDR3 totals 18 residues. The CDR3 spells CASSPLLAGGRKGETQYF. As DNA, the CDR3 is TGTGCCAGCTCACCTCTCCTAGCGGGGGGCCGCAAGGGAGAGACCCAGTACTTC.

The V gene is TRBV6-2 or TRBV6-3, the J gene TRBJ2-1; 10 nucleotides align to TRBD2. With V trimmed by 6 bases and J by 8 bases, 7 bases remained unmatched. Germline lookup yields CDR1 MNHEY and CDR2 SVGEGT. The CDR3 contains 14 residues. Written as DNA, the CDR3 is TGTGCCAGCAGAAATTTTGGACTAGCGGATGAGCAGTTCTTC. It is translated as CASRNFGLADEQFF.

The J gene is TRBJ2-2, the V gene TRBV4-1, with a possible D match to TRBD1 (5 bases). Germline V gives CDR1 MGHRA, CDR2 YSYEKL. The ends were cut back, 1 base at V and 7 bases at J, with 16 bases in the middle. This CDR3 comprises 16 residues. The CDR3 bases are TGCGCCAGCAGCCAAGTGTTACAGGTCCATGGCGGGGAGCTGTTTTTT. It yields the protein CASSQVLQVHGGELFF.

The chain carries TRBV6-1 and TRBJ1-1; D uncertain. Germline CDR1 reads MNHNS; CDR2 reads SASEGT. The CDR3 consists of 12 residues. V was shortened by 2 bases and J by 7 bases, with 8 bases between the two germline ends. The CDR3 region has the DNA TGTGCCAGCAGTGAATACCCAATTGAAGCTTTCTTT. Amino acids: CASSEYPIEAFF.

This clonotype ranks as medium-sized. The V call is TRBV15, the J call TRBJ1-1; D is ambiguous. Trimming pared 1 base from V and 4 bases from J, leaving 4 bases between. The germline gives CDR1 LNHNV, CDR2 YYDKDF (reference sequence). This CDR3 contains 12 residues. The CDR3 sequence: CATSRVGTEAFF. CDR3 DNA: TGTGCCACCAGCAGAGTTGGCACTGAAGCTTTCTTT.

This clonotype was counted only a few times. The V and J genes are TRBV11-3 and TRBJ1-4, with TRBD1 matching over 7 bases. J was trimmed by 0 bases and V by 1 base; bases with no gene match: 2. Germline V gene sequence: CDR1 SGHNT, CDR2 YENEEA. The CDR3 length is 16 residues. The CDR3 DNA follows: TGTGCCAGCAGCTTAGGAGGGGGCTCAACTAATGAAAAACTGTTTTTT. Protein product: CASSLGGGSTNEKLFF.

The chain combines TRBV2 with TRBJ1-6; D perhaps matches TRBD1 (6 bases). Germline V gene sequence: CDR1 SNHLY, CDR2 FYNNEI. V was pared by 6 bases and J by 8 bases, with 17 bases between. The CDR3 contains 15 residues. CDR3 nucleotides: TGTGCCAGCAGGGGACAAGGGGGGGGACATTCACCCCTCCACTTT. Protein product: CASRGQGGGHSPLHF. The whole variable domain, filled in from reference TRBV2 and TRBJ1-6, reads EPEVTQTPSHQVTQMGQEVILRCVPISNHLYFYWYRQILGQKVEFLVSFYNNEISEKSEIFDDQFSVERPDGSNFTLKIRSTKLEDSAMYFCASRGQGGGHSPLHFGNGTRLTVT.

This clonotype was found a few times. The chain's CDR3 is CATSRDRASGGPDTQYF. The CDR3 nucleotides are TGTGCCACCAGCAGAGATCGGGCTAGCGGGGGACCAGATACGCAGTATTTT. The chain combines TRBV15 with TRBJ2-3; TRBD2 aligns across 10 bases. After removal of 0 bases from V and 4 bases from J, the junction contained 7 bases not matched to a gene. Germline V lookup: CDR1 LNHNV, CDR2 YYDKDF (reference sequence). The CDR3 contains 17 residues. The complete variable domain, with remaining parts taken from reference TRBV15 and TRBJ2-3, reads DAMVIQNPRYQVTQFGKPVTLSCSQTLNHNVMYWYQQKSSQAPKLLFHYYDKDFNNEADTPDNFQSRRPNTSFCFLDIRSPGLGDTAMYLCATSRDRASGGPDTQYFGPGTRLTVL.

This chain connects TRBV6-2 or TRBV6-3 to TRBJ2-4; TRBD1 aligns across 8 bases. This CDR3 region has 14 residues. The V and J ends lost 6 bases and 7 bases, in that order; junction bases with no gene match: 8. Germline lookup yields CDR1 MNHEY and CDR2 SVGEGT. For the CDR3, the DNA is TGTGCCAGCAGGGACCAGGGGGCTACGAACATTCAGTACTTC. Amino acid sequence: CASRDQGATNIQYF.

Written as DNA, the CDR3 is TGTGCCAGAAAAGGCCGGGACACGACCACTGAAGCTTTCTTT. It specifies CARKGRDTTTEAFF. The chain employs TRBV2 and TRBJ1-1, with D perhaps matching TRBD1 (6 bases). With 9 bases removed from V and 4 bases from J, the gap between germline ends came to 18 bases. The CDR3 contains 14 residues. CDR1 and CDR2 (germline): SNHLY, FYNNEI.

The chain employs TRBV11-1 and TRBJ2-2, with 16 bases lining up with TRBD2. Germline CDR1 reads SGHAT; CDR2 reads FQDESV (reference sequence). The CDR3 is 18 amino acids. V gave up 5 bases and J gave up 5 bases; unmatched junction bases: 8. The CDR3 here is CASSQGTSGGAVTGELFF. CDR3 in DNA: TGTGCCAGCAGCCAAGGGACTAGCGGGGGGGCGGTTACCGGGGAGCTGTTTTTT.

V gene TRBV5-5 combines with J gene TRBJ1-1; the D is unclear. The CDR3 runs to 15 residues. V lost 0 bases and J lost 0, with 9 bases in between. Germline V CDR1 and CDR2: SGHKS, YYEKEE (reference sequence). The CDR3 DNA reads as TGTGCCAGCAGCTTGGAGCGAATCATGAACACTGAAGCTTTCTTT. Translating it yields CASSLERIMNTEAFF.

This clonotype was detected only a few times. The rearrangement links TRBV6-5 to TRBJ1-1; D unresolved. In germline, CDR1 is MNHEY, CDR2 SVGAGI. This CDR3 spans 14 amino acids. V lost 4 bases and J lost 3, with 12 bases in between. The CDR3 coding sequence is TGTGCCAGCAGTTCGCGGTACACGGACACTGAAGCTTTCTTT. Amino acid sequence: CASSSRYTDTEAFF.

This clonotype was seen a handful of times. The rearrangement uses TRBV20-1 and TRBJ2-2; 7 nucleotides match TRBD2. V shed 6 bases and J 0 bases; nucleotides not matched to a gene: 7. The CDR3 spans 15 residues. CDR1 and CDR2 from the germline V gene are DFQATT and SNEGSKA (reference sequence). The CDR3 region is CSALLATANTGELFF. CDR3 DNA sequence: TGCAGTGCCTTACTAGCGACCGCGAACACCGGGGAGCTGTTTTTT.

The chain employs TRBV20-1 and TRBJ2-1, with 11 positions matching TRBD2. From germline, CDR1 is DFQATT and CDR2 SNEGSKA (reference sequence). There are 13 residues in the CDR3. Trimming at V came to 7 bases and at J to 13 bases, leaving 12 bases not matched to a gene. CDR3 sequence reads: CSVGPGLAVSQFF. CDR3 nucleotide sequence: TGCAGTGTTGGACCGGGACTAGCGGTTAGTCAGTTCTTC.

V usage is TRBV18 and J usage is TRBJ1-6, with 7 bases identical to TRBD1. The CDR3 covers 14 residues. Germline CDR1 and CDR2: KGHSH and LQKENI. The ends lost 2 bases at V and 7 bases at J; junction bases unmatched: 2. The CDR3 sequence is CASSPRQGNSPLHF. The CDR3 DNA reads as TGTGCCAGCTCACCAAGACAGGGAAATTCACCCCTCCACTTT. The whole variable domain, filled in from reference TRBV18 and TRBJ1-6, reads NAGVMQNPRHLVRRRGQEARLRCSPMKGHSHVYWYRQLPEEGLKFMVYLQKENIIDESGMPKERFSAEFPKEGPSILRIQQVVRGDSAAYFCASSPRQGNSPLHFGNGTRLTVT.

Only a few counts were recorded for this clonotype. CDR3 coding DNA: TGTGCCAGCAGCTCCCTTTTGACAGGGGATGAGGCAGATACGCAGTATTTT. This codes for CASSSLLTGDEADTQYF. The chain employs TRBV6-1 and TRBJ2-3; 8 bases agree with TRBD1. Germline V gene sequence: CDR1 MNHNS, CDR2 SASEGT. The CDR3 spans 17 residues. The junction had 15 bases not matched to a gene; V was cut back by 6 bases and J by 4 bases.

V gene TRBV6-1 combines with J gene TRBJ1-5; TRBD1 might be the D (6 bases). The V gene's germline CDR1 is MNHNS and CDR2 SASEGT. The V and J ends lost 6 bases and 2 bases respectively, with 8 bases between them. The CDR3 spans 13 residues. The CDR3 DNA sequence: TGTGCCAGCAGCAACAGGGGCAATCAGCCCCAGCATTTT. Its protein is CASSNRGNQPQHF.

By sample fraction, this clonotype is medium-sized. V usage is TRBV6-1 and J usage is TRBJ1-1; tentatively, D is TRBD1 (5 bases). V lost 5 bases, J lost 11 bases, and 12 bases lay in between. The CDR3 contains 11 residues. Looked up from germline, CDR1 is MNHNS and CDR2 is SASEGT. The chain's CDR3 is CASSTTGEAFF. The DNA of the CDR3 is TGTGCCAGCAGTACTACGGGGGAGGCTTTCTTT.

The chain carries TRBV18 and TRBJ2-5; a weak D match, TRBD1 (5 bases). The V gene lost 1 base and the J gene lost 5 bases, with 17 bases spanning the gap. CDR3 size: 16 residues. Germline V CDR1 and CDR2: KGHSH, LQKENI. The CDR3, as DNA: TGTGCCAGCTCACCACTACAGTTACAAAAGGGGGAGACCCAGTACTTC. It specifies CASSPLQLQKGETQYF.

This chain joins TRBV21-1 and TRBJ1-3; the listed D gene, TRBD1, was not tested against the DNA. TRBV21-1 is a recognized pseudogene. The CDR3 runs 14 residues. CDR3 nucleotides: TGTGCCAGCCTTCAAAGGGACAACCGAAACACCATATATTTT. Translating it yields CASLQRDNRNTIYF.